The next 8 T cell receptor beta chains were all read from a single sample in a study of patients and donors after allogeneic stem cell transplantation. TCRdb re-derived calls from the RT-PCR reads in MiXCR, one entry per CDR3 protein. The top ten hold 33% of the sample, which has some 200,000 distinct CDR3 sequences, 41% seen once. The sample was blood, either unsorted or a sorted T cell fraction (not recorded which). The source is a human donor who was either an allogeneic HSCT recipient or a stem cell or donor lymphocyte infusion donor (not recorded which). It is not recorded whose cells these are; they may come from a transplant donor.

This clonotype showed up just a few times. The chain links TRBV12-3 or TRBV12-4 to TRBJ1-4; 8 bases agree with TRBD1. The V gene end was trimmed by 5 bases and the J gene end by 7 bases; junction bases not matched to a gene: 12. This CDR3 has 16 amino acids. The CDR3 loop is CASSPPGGAGTEKLFF. The DNA of the CDR3 is TGTGCCAGCAGTCCCCCAGGGGGCGCCGGGACTGAAAAACTGTTTTTT.

The table lists this clonotype with a few counts. This chain links TRBV5-1 with TRBJ1-2; TRBD1 matches 7 bases. The J segment lost 4 bases and the V segment lost 4 bases, leaving 19 bases of the junction unmatched. The CDR3 sequence is 18 residues long. Germline V CDR1 and CDR2: SGHRS, YFSETQ. DNA for the CDR3: TGCGCCAGCAGCGAAGGGGGGACAGCGCGCAACTTTTTCTATGGCTACACCTTC. Translated: CASSEGGTARNFFYGYTF.

The CDR3 loop is CSVEGTGIHEQYF. The CDR3 bases are TGCAGCGTTGAAGGGACAGGGATCCACGAGCAGTACTTC. The chain is built from TRBV29-1 and TRBJ2-7; 8 nucleotides line up with TRBD1. The trim removed 1 base at V and 5 bases at J, leaving 4 bases unmatched. CDR1 and CDR2 (germline): SQVTM, ANQGSEA. CDR3 size: 13 residues.

The table lists this clonotype with a count of one. The V gene is TRBV5-1, the J gene TRBJ2-7; D might be TRBD2 (5 bases). CDR1 and CDR2 (germline): SGHRS, YFSETQ. V lost 0 bases, J lost 0 bases, and 10 bases lay in between. The CDR3 is 15 residues long. The chain's CDR3 is CASSLDPGISYEQYF. The CDR3 bases are TGCGCCAGCAGCTTGGATCCCGGGATCTCCTACGAGCAGTACTTC.

This clonotype was recorded a few times. The chain recombines TRBV5-1 with TRBJ2-7, with TRBD2 matching 11 bases. J lost 1 base, V lost 4 bases, and 1 base had no gene match. The CDR3 sequence is 14 residues long. Germline CDR1 is SGHRS and CDR2 is YFSETQ. In DNA form, the CDR3 reads TGCGCCAGCAGCGGGACTAGCGGTTCCTACGAGCAGTACTTC. Encoded protein: CASSGTSGSYEQYF. Full variable domain (rest looked up from reference TRBV5-1 and TRBJ2-7): KAGVTQTPRYLIKTRGQQVTLSCSPISGHRSVSWYQQTPGQGLQFLFEYFSETQRNKGNFPGRFSGRQFSNSRSEMNVSTLELGDSALYLCASSGTSGSYEQYFGPGTRLTVT.

The rearrangement uses TRBV6-5 and TRBJ1-5; D is possibly TRBD1 (5 bases). Trimming stripped 6 bases from V and 1 base from J, with 16 bases between. Germline assignment: CDR1 MNHEY and CDR2 SVGAGI. The CDR3 has 16 amino acids. CDR3 region: CASRHDRGGSNQPQHF. CDR3 bases: TGTGCCAGCAGACATGACAGAGGTGGGAGCAATCAGCCCCAGCATTTT.

The genes are TRBV7-2 and TRBJ2-6; D call uncertain. CDR3 length equals 17 residues. Germline V gene lookup returns CDR1 SGHTA and CDR2 FQGNSA. V was cut by 1 base and J by 1 base, with 11 bases left in between. CDR3 nucleotide sequence: TGTGCCAGCAGCTTAGACCCGTTGTTTTCTGGGGCCAACGTCCTGACTTTC. Its protein product is CASSLDPLFSGANVLTF.

The V call is TRBV11-3, the J call TRBJ2-7; 8 bases are shared with TRBD1. J was trimmed by 7 bases and V by 1 base; bases with no gene match: 3. CDR1 is SGHNT, CDR2 YENEEA, per germline. CDR3 length: 13 amino acids. The CDR3 coding sequence is TGTGCCAGCAGCTTAGGGACAGGGCAAGAGCAGTACTTC. This gives the protein CASSLGTGQEQYF.